This TCR beta chain appears in the sequencing data of a study of glioma-infiltrating T cells after dendritic cell vaccination (dated by TCRdb to 2016 to 2018). A note on the overall study: The cohort included roughly 15 glioblastoma patients drawn from Phase I and II dendritic cell vaccination trials, of whom 9 were newly diagnosed and 6 had recurrent disease. Tumor-infiltrating lymphocyte content was quantified and tumor and blood repertoires were compared in dendritic cell-vaccinated glioblastoma patients by deep sequencing of TCR beta CDR3 regions. Patients received autologous tumor lysate-pulsed dendritic cell vaccination between the early 2000s and the early 2010s. The vaccine consisted of monocyte-derived dendritic cells cultured approximately 7 days with IL-4 and GM-CSF, then pulsed overnight with autologous tumor lysate. Survival after dendritic cell vaccination was correlated with TCR sequencing metrics such as TIL content and the overlap between tumor and blood repertoires. Three intradermal dendritic cell vaccine injections were administered to patients at biweekly intervals in the arm below the axilla. The study at large found these results: TCR clonality showed no direct relationship with survival, which suggests that a diverse polyclonal response may matter. After dendritic cell vaccination, a higher estimated pretreatment TIL content predicted longer time to progression and longer overall survival. The three-group TCR overlap response model was described as speculative and requiring prospective validation. The cohort was small and heterogeneous, and full blood and tumor sets were available for few patients, with initial-recurrent tumor pairs available for even fewer patients.

Per the publication, the time point label means: after dendritic cell vaccination, including at tumor progression/relapse. Patients were selected for having adequate residual fresh-frozen tumor tissue and more than two years of available survival data. Although molecular status otherwise differed among the glioblastoma patients, no patient had an isocitrate dehydrogenase mutation. PBMC were collected before vaccination, two weeks after the third vaccination, and at tumor progression if tumor progression occurred. The Qiagen DNeasy Blood extraction Kit was used for extraction of genomic DNA. The germline V and J ends show losses of 5 bases and 5 bases respectively, and no gene match explains 6 bases of the junction. Via the germline V gene, CDR1 is MDHEN and CDR2 SYDVKM. Its CDR3 holds 13 amino acids, cysteine through phenylalanine. Just CDR3 DNA is preserved here, 39 bases in frame from base 1. Using the immunoSEQ assay, TCRB CDR3 regions were amplified from roughly 2.2 micrograms of genomic DNA, or from all available DNA when less than that was on hand. Multiplex PCR used 60 forward primers for TCR V beta segments and 13 reverse primers for J beta segments. To estimate reads per starting template, synthetic control templates were spiked into each sample at limiting dilution. Sequencing produced 87 bp reads on the Illumina HiSeq System. On the authors' methods: PCR and sequencing errors were removed by merging closely related sequences with a nearest neighbor algorithm. TCR overlap was defined as the percentage of unique tumor TCR beta sequences that were also found in the peripheral blood of the same patient. TCRdb's version of the immuneACCESS table is confined to in-frame rearrangements and falls short of the full clone set. An unresolved V gene accounts for under half of the shortfall where checked; the remainder is of unknown origin. V, J and clone size derive from that table, while D and trimming were established from the DNA sequence. Across this sample there are approximately 50,000 clones, with approximately 90% seen only once. Less than 6.5% of the sample is in the top ten clones.

In regard to this clone: Its antigen is currently not known. No per-base quality is available; no much larger clone lies one base away.

Sequenced material: blood, taken after dendritic cell vaccination. The sequence links TRBV28 to TRBJ2-7; 7 bases in between match TRBD1. This sequence was found in a human donor with glioblastoma. The CDR3 sequence is CASSLAGTDEQYF. At the DNA level, the sequence is TGTGCCAGCAGTCTCGCCGGGACAGACGAGCAGTACTTC.